This TCR beta chain emerged from a study of cytomegalovirus exposure and HLA in healthy donors. The PCR employed 60 Vbeta primers together with 13 Jbeta primers. Method: immunoSEQ multiplex PCR; TCRdb's copy keeps in-frame clones and lacks some. The table lists about 130,000 clones, 77% of them singletons. V lost 1 base to trimming and J lost 10 bases, with 10 bases between them. CDR1 and CDR2 (germline): LGHNT, FRNRAP. This CDR3 has 12 residues. V and J are TRBV12-5 and TRBJ1-1; possibly TRBD1 for D (6 bases). Input material: PBMCs. The source is a male donor in good health and CMV-seropositive. This CDR3 is CASGLEQGPAFF. The DNA of the CDR3 is TGTGCTAGTGGTTTGGAACAGGGTCCAGCTTTCTTT.